What follows describes a single T cell receptor (beta chain). Generated by immunoSEQ multiplex PCR, the TCRdb table keeps only in-frame clones and is missing some. This table holds about 170,000 clones, almost 90% found once. Trimming removed 2 bases at V and 10 bases at J, with 6 bases between. The CDR3 totals 10 residues. Germline V gene data show CDR1 as DFQATT and CDR2 as SNEGSKA (reference sequence). This sample was included in a study of control samples from healthy donors and cancer patients. The chain carries TRBV20-1 and TRBJ2-1; D gene uncertain. The TCR originated in a woman aged 25 to 39 in good health. Material for sequencing was blood. CDR3 protein: CSARSEEQFF. Here the CDR3 DNA reads TGCAGTGCTAGATCCGAGGAGCAGTTCTTC.